The entry that follows covers one TCR beta chain sequence. Its antigen is undetermined. This sample was taken from a study of T cell responses to AZD1222 COVID-19 vaccine. Regarding the study as a whole: Repertoires were obtained solely post-peak T cell response. It should be noted that donors were predominantly white British and more often female, and clonal diversity was possibly underestimated.

Clones were sequenced by immunoSEQ multiplex PCR, and TCRdb holds only the in-frame ones, with some missing. The sample includes around 190,000 clones, 85% to 90% of them seen just once. Germline CDR1 reads DFQATT; CDR2 reads SNEGSKA (reference sequence). The CDR3 totals 14 residues. V lost 3 bases and J lost 2, with 11 bases in between. Sequences were derived from peripheral blood, sampled on day 0 of AZD1222 vaccination. The chain links TRBV20-1 to TRBJ2-1, with D perhaps assigned TRBD1 or TRBD2 (5 bases each). The receptor's source is an adult in good health. The CDR3 DNA sequence: TGCAGTGCTAGTTTCCAGGGACCCTACAATGAGCAGTTCTTC. This translates into CSASFQGPYNEQFF.